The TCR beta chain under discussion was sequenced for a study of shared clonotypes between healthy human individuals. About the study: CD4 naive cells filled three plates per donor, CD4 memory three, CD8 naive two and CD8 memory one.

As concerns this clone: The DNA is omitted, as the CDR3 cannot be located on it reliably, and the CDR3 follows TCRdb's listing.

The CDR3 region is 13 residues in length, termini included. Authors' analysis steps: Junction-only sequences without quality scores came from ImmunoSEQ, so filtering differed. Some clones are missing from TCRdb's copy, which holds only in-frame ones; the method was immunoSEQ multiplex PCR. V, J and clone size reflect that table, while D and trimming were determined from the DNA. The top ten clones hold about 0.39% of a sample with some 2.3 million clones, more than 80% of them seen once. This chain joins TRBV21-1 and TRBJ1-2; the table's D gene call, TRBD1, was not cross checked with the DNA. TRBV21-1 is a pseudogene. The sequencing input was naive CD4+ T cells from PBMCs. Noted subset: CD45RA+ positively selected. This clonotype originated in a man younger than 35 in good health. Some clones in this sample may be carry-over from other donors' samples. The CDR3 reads CASSKLWGQGNTF.